Sequencing of this T cell receptor (beta chain) was carried out in a study of T cell responses to AZD1222 COVID-19 vaccine. General observations from the study: Repertoires in all cases were sampled only once the peak T cell response had passed. Unmutated regions of variants are reportedly targeted by nearly half of spike-specific TCRs.

Some clones are missing from TCRdb's copy, which holds only in-frame ones; the method was immunoSEQ multiplex PCR. The sample has 130,000 to 150,000 clones, about 92% seen once; the top ten hold roughly an eighth. Remarks on this clone: The antigen is unknown.

V lost 6 bases, J lost 4 bases, and 11 bases stayed unmatched. The CDR3 runs to 15 residues. From germline, CDR1 is MNHEY and CDR2 SVGAGI. The material was peripheral blood, obtained after recovery from COVID-19. The chain has TRBV6-5 and TRBJ2-7; 8 bases map to TRBD2. This sequence was found in an adult who had recovered from COVID-19. The CDR3 reads CASRAGRAVMYEQYF. The CDR3 DNA follows: TGTGCCAGCAGGGCCGGGAGGGCTGTAATGTACGAGCAGTACTTC.